This T cell receptor beta chain originates from a study of T cell responses to AZD1222 COVID-19 vaccine. Germline CDR1 PRHDT, CDR2 FYEKMQ (reference sequence). The CDR3 runs to 17 residues. Unmatched junction bases numbered 7, after V lost 1 base and J lost 1 base. This clone was counted once. The antigen is not known. Some clones are missing from TCRdb's copy, which holds only in-frame ones; the method was immunoSEQ multiplex PCR. Among over 90,000 clones listed, approximately 88% were seen once. The study, taken as a whole, reports: It was only after the peak T cell response that any repertoires were sampled. Just a handful of AZD1222 recipients tested seropositive at baseline. Unmutated variant regions are reportedly targeted by nearly half of spike-specific TCRs.

The chain links TRBV13 to TRBJ2-4; 7 bases map to TRBD2. This receptor was obtained from an adult in good health. Sequencing used peripheral blood, obtained on day 0 of AZD1222 vaccination. Written as DNA, the CDR3 is TGTGCCAGCAGCTTAGTCGCGGGAGAGGGGGCCAAAAACATTCAGTACTTC. Its translation: CASSLVAGEGAKNIQYF.